One and the same sample provided the 3 T cell receptor beta chains below, sequenced in a study of radiotherapy plus CTLA-4 blockade in lung cancer (dated by TCRdb to the late 2010s). Libraries were constructed by the immunoSEQ multiplex PCR assay. TCRdb re-hosts the immuneACCESS table, in-frame sequences only. Its copies lack some clones; in the studies checked, an unresolved V gene accounts for under half of them, and the cause for the rest is not known. This sample lists approximately 40,000 clones; approximately 71% were detected once. The ten largest account for around 2.4% of the sample. The input for sequencing was peripheral blood, taken from a patient treated with radiotherapy plus ipilimumab. The receptors come from a human donor with non-small cell lung cancer whose response to radiotherapy plus ipilimumab could not be evaluated.

The chain uses TRBV7-3 and TRBJ2-7; 10 bases are shared with TRBD1. The germline CDR1 and CDR2 sequences are SGHTA and FQGTGA. The CDR3 contains 13 residues. After removal of 2 bases from V and 5 bases from J, the junction contained 0 bases not matched to a gene. The CDR3 here is CASSLGQGDEQYF. CDR3 sequence (DNA): TGTGCCAGCAGCTTAGGACAGGGGGACGAGCAGTACTTC.

In its sample, this clone was seen once. The chain has TRBV9 and TRBJ2-7; perhaps TRBD2 as D (5 bases). The germline V gene encodes CDR1 SGDLS and CDR2 YYNGEE. The CDR3 has 16 amino acids. V gave up 1 base and J gave up 2 bases, with 16 bases separating them. The CDR3: CASSVSAGLGTYEQYF. The CDR3 bases are TGTGCCAGCAGCGTAAGTGCCGGCCTCGGGACCTACGAGCAGTACTTC.

The chain carries TRBV25-1 and TRBJ1-3; D might be TRBD1 (6 bases). This CDR3 is built from 15 residues. Germline loops: CDR1 MGHDK, CDR2 SYGVNS. Trimming removed 3 bases from V and 2 bases from J, with 11 bases in between. The CDR3 here is CASSDPRTAGNTIYF. In nucleotides, the CDR3 is TGTGCCAGCAGTGATCCTCGGACAGCTGGAAACACCATATATTTT.